This is a list of T cell receptor beta chains from one sample in a study of blood T cell repertoires in COVID-19. The table came from immunoSEQ multiplex PCR; TCRdb's copy has only in-frame clones and leaves some out. The table records about 82,000 clones, under 80% of them present only once. Input material: peripheral blood. The receptors were gathered from a man aged 60-69 years with COVID-19, enrolled during active disease. Both conserved end residues are trimmed from each CDR3. The order of the fields is J gene, D gene, clone size, V gene, CDR3 protein. D genes are given only for firm matches. Not all rows give a size; the values are once, few, many and, for expanded clones, a class.

j_call: TRBJ2-7
d_call: TRBD1
clone_size: -
v_call: TRBV5-1
cdr3_aa: ASSLEGQGTLSRREQY

j_call: TRBJ1-2
d_call: -
clone_size: -
v_call: TRBV5-1
cdr3_aa: ASSFGEGGYT

j_call: TRBJ2-1
d_call: TRBD2
clone_size: -
v_call: TRBV6-5
cdr3_aa: ASIATSGGYNEQF

j_call: TRBJ1-2
d_call: -
clone_size: -
v_call: TRBV7-9
cdr3_aa: ASSRRAGRDGYT

j_call: TRBJ1-5
d_call: TRBD1
clone_size: -
v_call: TRBV7-2
cdr3_aa: ASSFSTGGQPQH

j_call: TRBJ1-5
d_call: TRBD1
clone_size: -
v_call: TRBV19
cdr3_aa: ASSSQPGTGLSSNQPQH

j_call: TRBJ2-1
d_call: -
clone_size: -
v_call: TRBV4-3
cdr3_aa: ASSQWMQGLDEQF

j_call: TRBJ2-3
d_call: TRBD2
clone_size: -
v_call: TRBV7-2
cdr3_aa: ASSLALGLGTRTDTQY

j_call: TRBJ2-5
d_call: -
clone_size: few
v_call: TRBV10-3
cdr3_aa: AIGPGEGLQETQY

j_call: TRBJ2-7
d_call: -
clone_size: -
v_call: TRBV14
cdr3_aa: ASSQMRVQY

j_call: TRBJ2-5
d_call: -
clone_size: once
v_call: TRBV5-1
cdr3_aa: ASSLGTGSGETQY

j_call: TRBJ2-1
d_call: -
clone_size: -
v_call: TRBV5-4
cdr3_aa: ASGLLYNEQF

j_call: TRBJ1-1
d_call: -
clone_size: -
v_call: TRBV7-2
cdr3_aa: ASSSVQRAEAF

j_call: TRBJ2-6
d_call: -
clone_size: -
v_call: TRBV10-3
cdr3_aa: AISESRPGSGANVLT

j_call: TRBJ2-2
d_call: -
clone_size: -
v_call: TRBV11-2
cdr3_aa: ASSEYRINTGELF

j_call: TRBJ2-7
d_call: -
clone_size: -
v_call: TRBV15
cdr3_aa: ATSRPLTENEQY

j_call: TRBJ2-3
d_call: TRBD2
clone_size: -
v_call: TRBV5-1
cdr3_aa: ASSLGGTSGTDTQY

j_call: TRBJ2-5
d_call: -
clone_size: -
v_call: TRBV7-2
cdr3_aa: ASSLQSGGRETQY

j_call: TRBJ2-5
d_call: -
clone_size: -
v_call: TRBV18
cdr3_aa: ASSLTRGAKETQY

j_call: TRBJ2-3
d_call: -
clone_size: once
v_call: TRBV5-4
cdr3_aa: ASSPKMGLGMDTQY

j_call: TRBJ2-3
d_call: -
clone_size: -
v_call: TRBV10-2
cdr3_aa: ASSNFGTDTQY

j_call: TRBJ2-5
d_call: -
clone_size: -
v_call: TRBV10-3
cdr3_aa: ATRPFITGETQY

j_call: TRBJ2-3
d_call: TRBD2
clone_size: -
v_call: TRBV11-2
cdr3_aa: ASSLSGGKPDTQY

j_call: TRBJ2-7
d_call: TRBD1
clone_size: -
v_call: TRBV9
cdr3_aa: ASSVVGQGAEEQY